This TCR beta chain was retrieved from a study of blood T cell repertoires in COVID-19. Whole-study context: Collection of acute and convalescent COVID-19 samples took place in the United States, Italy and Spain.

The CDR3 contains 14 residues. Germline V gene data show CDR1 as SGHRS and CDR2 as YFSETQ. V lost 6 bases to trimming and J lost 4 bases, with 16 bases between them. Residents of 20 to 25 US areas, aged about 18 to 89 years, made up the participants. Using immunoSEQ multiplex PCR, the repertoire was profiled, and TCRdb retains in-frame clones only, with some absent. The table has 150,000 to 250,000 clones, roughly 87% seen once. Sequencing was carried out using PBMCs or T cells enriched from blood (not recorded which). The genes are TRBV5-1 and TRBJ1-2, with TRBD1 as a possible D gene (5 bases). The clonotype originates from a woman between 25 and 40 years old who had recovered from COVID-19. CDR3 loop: CASTQSGVGYGYTF. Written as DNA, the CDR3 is TGCGCCAGCACCCAGTCGGGGGTCGGCTATGGCTACACCTTC.